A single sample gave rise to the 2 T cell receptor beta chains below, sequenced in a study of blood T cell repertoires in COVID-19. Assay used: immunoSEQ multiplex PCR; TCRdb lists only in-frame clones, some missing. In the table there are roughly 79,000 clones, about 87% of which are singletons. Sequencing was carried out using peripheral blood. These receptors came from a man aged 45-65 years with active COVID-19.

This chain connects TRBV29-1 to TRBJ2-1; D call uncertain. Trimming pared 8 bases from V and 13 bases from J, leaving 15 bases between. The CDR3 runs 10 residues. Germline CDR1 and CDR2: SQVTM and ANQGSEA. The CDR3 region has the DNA TGCAGCATCCAGGCCGGATTTCAGTTCTTC. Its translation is CSIQAGFQFF.

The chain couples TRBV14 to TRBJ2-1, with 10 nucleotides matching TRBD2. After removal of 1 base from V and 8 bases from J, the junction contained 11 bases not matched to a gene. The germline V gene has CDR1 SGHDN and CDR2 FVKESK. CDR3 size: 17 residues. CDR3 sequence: CASSQVGGLAVGYEQFF. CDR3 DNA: TGTGCCAGCAGCCAAGTGGGAGGACTAGCGGTCGGCTATGAGCAGTTCTTC.